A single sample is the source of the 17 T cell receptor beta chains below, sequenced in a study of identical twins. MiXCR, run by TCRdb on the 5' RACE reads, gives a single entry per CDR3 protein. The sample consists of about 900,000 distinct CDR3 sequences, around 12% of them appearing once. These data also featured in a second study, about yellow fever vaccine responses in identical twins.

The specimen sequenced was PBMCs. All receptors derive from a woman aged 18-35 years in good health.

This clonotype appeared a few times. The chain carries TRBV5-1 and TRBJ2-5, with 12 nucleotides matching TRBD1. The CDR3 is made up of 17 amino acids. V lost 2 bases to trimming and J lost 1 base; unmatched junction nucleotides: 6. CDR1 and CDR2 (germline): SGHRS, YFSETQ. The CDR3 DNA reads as TGCGCCAGCAGCTTTCACGGGACAGGGGGCTTCCAAGAGACCCAGTACTTC. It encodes CASSFHGTGGFQETQYF.

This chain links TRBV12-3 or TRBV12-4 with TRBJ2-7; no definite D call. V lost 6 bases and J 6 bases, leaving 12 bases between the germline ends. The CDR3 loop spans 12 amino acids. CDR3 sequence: CASRPPSGEQYF. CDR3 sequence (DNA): TGTGCCAGCAGACCCCCTAGTGGCGAGCAGTACTTC.

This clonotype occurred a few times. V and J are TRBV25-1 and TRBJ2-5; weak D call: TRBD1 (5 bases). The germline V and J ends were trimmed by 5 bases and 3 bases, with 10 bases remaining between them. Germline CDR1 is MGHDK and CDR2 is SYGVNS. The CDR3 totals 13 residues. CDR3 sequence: CASSTRVKETQYF. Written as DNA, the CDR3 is TGTGCCAGCAGTACCAGGGTTAAAGAGACCCAGTACTTC.

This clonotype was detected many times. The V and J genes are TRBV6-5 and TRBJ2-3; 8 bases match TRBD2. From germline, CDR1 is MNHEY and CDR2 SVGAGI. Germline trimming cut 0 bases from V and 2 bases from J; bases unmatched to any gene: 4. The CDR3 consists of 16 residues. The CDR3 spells CASSYSSSGTTDTQYF. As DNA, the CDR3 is TGTGCCAGCAGTTACTCGAGTAGCGGGACCACAGATACGCAGTATTTT.

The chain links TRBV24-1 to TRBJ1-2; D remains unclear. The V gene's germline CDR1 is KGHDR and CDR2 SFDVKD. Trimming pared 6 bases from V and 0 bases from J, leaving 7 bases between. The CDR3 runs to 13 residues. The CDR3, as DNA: TGTGCCACCAGTCCTACAGCTAACTATGGCTACACCTTC. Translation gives CATSPTANYGYTF.

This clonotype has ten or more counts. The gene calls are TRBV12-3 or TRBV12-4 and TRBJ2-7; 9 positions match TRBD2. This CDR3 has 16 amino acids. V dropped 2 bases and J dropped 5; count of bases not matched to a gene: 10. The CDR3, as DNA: TGTGCCAGCAGTTTATATATTAGCGGGAGATTTGACGAGCAGTACTTC. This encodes CASSLYISGRFDEQYF.

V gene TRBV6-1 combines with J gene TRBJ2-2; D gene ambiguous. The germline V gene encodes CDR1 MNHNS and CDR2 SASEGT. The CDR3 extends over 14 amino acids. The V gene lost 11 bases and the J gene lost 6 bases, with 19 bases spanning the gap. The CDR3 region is CAARPLGNSGELFF. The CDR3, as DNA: TGTGCCGCGCGGCCCCTGGGGAATTCCGGGGAGCTGTTTTTT.

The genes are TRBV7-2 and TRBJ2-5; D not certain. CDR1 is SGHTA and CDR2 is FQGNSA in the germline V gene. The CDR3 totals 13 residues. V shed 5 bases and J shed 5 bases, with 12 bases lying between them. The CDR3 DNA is TGTGCCAGCAGCCCTCGGTGGACGGAGACCCAGTACTTC. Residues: CASSPRWTETQYF.

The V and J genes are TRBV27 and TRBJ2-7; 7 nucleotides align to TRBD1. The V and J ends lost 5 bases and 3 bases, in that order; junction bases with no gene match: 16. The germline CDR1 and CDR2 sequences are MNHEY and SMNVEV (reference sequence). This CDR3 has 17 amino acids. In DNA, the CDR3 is TGTGCCAGCAGTCCACGACTGGGACAGCGGCCCAGCTACGAGCAGTACTTC. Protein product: CASSPRLGQRPSYEQYF.

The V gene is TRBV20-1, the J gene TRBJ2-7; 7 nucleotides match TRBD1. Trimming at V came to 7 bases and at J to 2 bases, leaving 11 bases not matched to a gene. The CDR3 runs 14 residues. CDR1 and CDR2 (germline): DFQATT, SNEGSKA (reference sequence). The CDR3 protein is CSVHNRGSAYEQYV. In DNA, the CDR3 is TGCAGTGTTCATAACAGGGGCAGCGCCTACGAGCAGTACGTC.

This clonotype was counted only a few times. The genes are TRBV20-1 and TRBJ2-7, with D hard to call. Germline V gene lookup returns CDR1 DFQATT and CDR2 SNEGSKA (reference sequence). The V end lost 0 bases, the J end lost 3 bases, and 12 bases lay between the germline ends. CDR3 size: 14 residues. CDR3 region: CSAREAGSIYEQYV. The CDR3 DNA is TGCAGTGCTAGAGAAGCCGGATCAATCTACGAGCAGTACGTC.

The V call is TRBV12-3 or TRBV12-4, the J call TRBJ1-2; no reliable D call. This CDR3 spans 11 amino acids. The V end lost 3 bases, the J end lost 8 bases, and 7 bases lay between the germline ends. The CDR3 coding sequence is TGTGCCAGCAGTTTCGGGGAAGGCTACACCTTC. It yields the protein CASSFGEGYTF.

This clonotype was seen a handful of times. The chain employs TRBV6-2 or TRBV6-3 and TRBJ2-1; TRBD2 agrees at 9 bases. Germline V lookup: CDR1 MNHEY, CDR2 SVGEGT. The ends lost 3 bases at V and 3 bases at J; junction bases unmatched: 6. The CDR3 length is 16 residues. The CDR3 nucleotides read TGTGCCAGCAGTTATTTAGCGGGAGCTCTCTACAATGAGCAGTTCTTC. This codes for CASSYLAGALYNEQFF.

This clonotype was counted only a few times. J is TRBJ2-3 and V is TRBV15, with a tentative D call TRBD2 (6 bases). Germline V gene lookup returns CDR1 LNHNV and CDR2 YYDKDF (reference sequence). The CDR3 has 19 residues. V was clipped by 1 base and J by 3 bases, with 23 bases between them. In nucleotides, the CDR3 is TGTGCCACCAGCAGAGGTAACGACGATGCGGAGGGGCCGACAGATACGCAGTATTTT. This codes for CATSRGNDDAEGPTDTQYF.

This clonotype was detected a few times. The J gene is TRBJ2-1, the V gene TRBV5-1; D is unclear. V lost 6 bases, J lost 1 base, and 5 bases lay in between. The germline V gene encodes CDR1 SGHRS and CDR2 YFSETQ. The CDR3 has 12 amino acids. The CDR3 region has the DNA TGCGCCAGCATGAGTTCCTACAATGAGCAGTTCTTC. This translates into CASMSSYNEQFF. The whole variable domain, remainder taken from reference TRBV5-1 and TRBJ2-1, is KAGVTQTPRYLIKTRGQQVTLSCSPISGHRSVSWYQQTPGQGLQFLFEYFSETQRNKGNFPGRFSGRQFSNSRSEMNVSTLELGDSALYLCASMSSYNEQFFGPGTRLTVL.

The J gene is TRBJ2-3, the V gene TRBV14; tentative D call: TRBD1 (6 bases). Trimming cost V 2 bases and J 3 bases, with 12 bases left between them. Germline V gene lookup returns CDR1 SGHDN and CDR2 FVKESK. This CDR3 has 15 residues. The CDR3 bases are TGTGCCAGCAGCCAATATGGGGGCCGGACAGATACGCAGTATTTT. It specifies CASSQYGGRTDTQYF.

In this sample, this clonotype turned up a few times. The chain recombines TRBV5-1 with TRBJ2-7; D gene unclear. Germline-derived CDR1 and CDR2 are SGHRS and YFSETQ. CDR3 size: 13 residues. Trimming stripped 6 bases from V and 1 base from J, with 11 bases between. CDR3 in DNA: TGCGCCAGCACTGCCACAGATTCCTACGAGCAGTACTTC. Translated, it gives CASTATDSYEQYF.